This entry concerns a single T cell receptor beta chain. The record originates from a study of cytomegalovirus exposure and HLA in healthy donors. The PCR made use of 60 Vbeta and 13 Jbeta primers. Only in-frame clones appear in the TCRdb table, and some are missing; sequencing was by immunoSEQ multiplex PCR. The data contain roughly 100,000 clones, more than 60% of them singletons. The CDR3 sequence is 16 residues long. V lost 1 base and J lost 4, with 16 bases in between. Germline loops: CDR1 SGHDN, CDR2 FVKESK. The sample was PBMCs. The TCR comes from a woman between 35 and 50 years old in good health and CMV-seropositive. This chain uses TRBV14 with TRBJ1-1; possibly TRBD1 for D (5 bases). The CDR3 loop is CASSQVGFGGSTEAFF. The CDR3 DNA reads TGTGCCAGCAGCCAAGTCGGATTCGGGGGGAGCACTGAAGCTTTCTTT.